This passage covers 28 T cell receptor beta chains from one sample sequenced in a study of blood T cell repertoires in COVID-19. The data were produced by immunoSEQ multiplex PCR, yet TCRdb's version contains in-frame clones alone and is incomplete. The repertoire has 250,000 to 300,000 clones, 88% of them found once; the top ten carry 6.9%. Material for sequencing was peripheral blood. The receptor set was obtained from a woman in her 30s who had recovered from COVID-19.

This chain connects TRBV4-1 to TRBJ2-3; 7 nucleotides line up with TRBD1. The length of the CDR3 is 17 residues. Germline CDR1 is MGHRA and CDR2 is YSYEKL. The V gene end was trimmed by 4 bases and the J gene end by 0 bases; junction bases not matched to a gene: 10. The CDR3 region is CASSLRPGQASTDTQYF. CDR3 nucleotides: TGCGCCAGCAGCCTACGACCCGGACAGGCTAGCACAGATACGCAGTATTTT.

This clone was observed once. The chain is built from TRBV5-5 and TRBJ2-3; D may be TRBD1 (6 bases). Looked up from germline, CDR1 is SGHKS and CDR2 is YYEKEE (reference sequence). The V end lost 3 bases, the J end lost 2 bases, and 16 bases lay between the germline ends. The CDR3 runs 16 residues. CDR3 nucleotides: TGTGCCAGCAGCTCCGGGACACTAGGGCACACAGATACGCAGTATTTT. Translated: CASSSGTLGHTDTQYF.

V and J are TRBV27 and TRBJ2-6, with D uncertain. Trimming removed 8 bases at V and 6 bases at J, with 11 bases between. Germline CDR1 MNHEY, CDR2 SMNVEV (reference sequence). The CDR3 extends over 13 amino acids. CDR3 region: CASALGSANVLTF. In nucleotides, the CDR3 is TGTGCCAGCGCCCTAGGTTCGGCCAACGTCCTGACTTTC.

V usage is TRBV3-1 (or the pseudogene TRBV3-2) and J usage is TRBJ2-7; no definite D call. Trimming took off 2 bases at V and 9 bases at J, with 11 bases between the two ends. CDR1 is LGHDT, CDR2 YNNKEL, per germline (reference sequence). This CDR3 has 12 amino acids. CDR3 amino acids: CASSQSPSRQYF. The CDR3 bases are TGTGCCAGCAGCCAATCCCCCTCTAGGCAGTACTTC.

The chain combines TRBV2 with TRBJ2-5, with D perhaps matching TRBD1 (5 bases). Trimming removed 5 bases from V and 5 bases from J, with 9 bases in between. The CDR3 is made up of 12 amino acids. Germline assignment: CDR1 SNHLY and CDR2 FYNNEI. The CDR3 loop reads CASSLRDETQYF. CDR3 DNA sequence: TGTGCCAGCAGTCTCAGGGATGAGACCCAGTACTTC. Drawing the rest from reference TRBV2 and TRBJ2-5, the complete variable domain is EPEVTQTPSHQVTQMGQEVILRCVPISNHLYFYWYRQILGQKVEFLVSFYNNEISEKSEIFDDQFSVERPDGSNFTLKIRSTKLEDSAMYFCASSLRDETQYFGPGTRLLVL.

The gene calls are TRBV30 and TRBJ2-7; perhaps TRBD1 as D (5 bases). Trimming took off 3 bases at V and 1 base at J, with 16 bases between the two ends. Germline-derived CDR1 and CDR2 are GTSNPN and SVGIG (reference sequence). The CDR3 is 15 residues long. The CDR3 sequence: CAWSTKGKGSYEQYF. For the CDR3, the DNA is TGTGCCTGGAGCACAAAGGGGAAAGGGTCCTACGAGCAGTACTTC.

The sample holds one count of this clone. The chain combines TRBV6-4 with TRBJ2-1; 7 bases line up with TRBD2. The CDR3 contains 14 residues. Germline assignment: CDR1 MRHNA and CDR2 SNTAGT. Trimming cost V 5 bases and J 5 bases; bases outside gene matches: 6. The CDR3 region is CASSRDYRNNEQFF. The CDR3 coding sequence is TGTGCCAGCAGTAGGGACTACCGAAACAATGAGCAGTTCTTC.

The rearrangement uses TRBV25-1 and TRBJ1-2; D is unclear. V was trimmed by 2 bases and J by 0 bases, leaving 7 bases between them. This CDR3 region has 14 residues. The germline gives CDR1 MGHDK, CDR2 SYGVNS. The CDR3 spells CASSEGAANYGYTF. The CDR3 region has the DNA TGTGCCAGCAGTGAAGGAGCAGCTAACTATGGCTACACCTTC.

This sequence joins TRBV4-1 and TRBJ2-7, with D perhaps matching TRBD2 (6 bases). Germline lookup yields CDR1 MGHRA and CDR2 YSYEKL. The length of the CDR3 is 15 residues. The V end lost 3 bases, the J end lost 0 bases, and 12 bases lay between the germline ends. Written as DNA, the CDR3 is TGCGCCAGCAGCCACACCGGGACTGACTCCTACGAGCAGTACTTC. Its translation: CASSHTGTDSYEQYF.

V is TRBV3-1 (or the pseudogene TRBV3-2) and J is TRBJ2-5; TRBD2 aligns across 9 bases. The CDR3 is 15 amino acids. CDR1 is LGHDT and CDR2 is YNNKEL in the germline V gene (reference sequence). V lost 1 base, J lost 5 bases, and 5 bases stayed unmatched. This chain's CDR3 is CASSQVPSGEETQYF. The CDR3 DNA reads TGTGCCAGCAGCCAAGTTCCTAGCGGGGAGGAGACCCAGTACTTC.

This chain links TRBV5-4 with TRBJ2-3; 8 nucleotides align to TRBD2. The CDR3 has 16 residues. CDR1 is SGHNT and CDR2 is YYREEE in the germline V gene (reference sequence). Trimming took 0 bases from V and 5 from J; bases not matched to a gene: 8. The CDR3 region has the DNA TGTGCCAGCAGCTTGGCGTCGCGGGGGGCGAGAGATACGCAGTATTTT. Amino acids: CASSLASRGARDTQYF.

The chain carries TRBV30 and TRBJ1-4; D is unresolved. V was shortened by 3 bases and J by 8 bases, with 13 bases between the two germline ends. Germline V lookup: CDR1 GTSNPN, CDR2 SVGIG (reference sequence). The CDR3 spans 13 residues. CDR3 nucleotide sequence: TGTGCCTGGAGCCCGCGGGTCGAAGAAAAACTGTTTTTT. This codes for CAWSPRVEEKLFF.

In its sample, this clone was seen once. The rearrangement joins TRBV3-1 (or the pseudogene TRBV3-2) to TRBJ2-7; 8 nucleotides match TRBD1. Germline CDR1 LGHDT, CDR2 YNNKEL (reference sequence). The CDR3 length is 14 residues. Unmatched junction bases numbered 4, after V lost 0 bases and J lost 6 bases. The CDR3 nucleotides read TGTGCCAGCAGCCAAGATCAGGGGGCTGGCGAGCAGTACTTC. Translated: CASSQDQGAGEQYF.

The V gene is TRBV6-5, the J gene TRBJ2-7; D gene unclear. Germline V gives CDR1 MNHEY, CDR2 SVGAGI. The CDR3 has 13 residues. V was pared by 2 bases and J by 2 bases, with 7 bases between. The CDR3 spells CASSYRQAYEQYF. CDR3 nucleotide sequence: TGTGCCAGCAGTTACCGGCAGGCCTACGAGCAGTACTTC.

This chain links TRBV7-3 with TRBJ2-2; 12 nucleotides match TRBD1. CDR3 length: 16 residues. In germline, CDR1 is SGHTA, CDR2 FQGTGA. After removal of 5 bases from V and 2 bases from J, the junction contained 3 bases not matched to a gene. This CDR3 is CASSQGTGGNTGELFF. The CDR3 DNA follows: TGTGCCAGCAGCCAAGGGACAGGGGGCAACACCGGGGAGCTGTTTTTT.

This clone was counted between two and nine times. The CDR3 loop is CASRKRGQGTAGNQPQHF. CDR3 sequence (DNA): TGTGCCAGTAGAAAACGTGGACAGGGAACAGCTGGCAATCAGCCCCAGCATTTT. The chain carries TRBV19 and TRBJ1-5, with TRBD1 matching over 8 bases. The V gene end was trimmed by 6 bases and the J gene end by 2 bases; junction bases not matched to a gene: 15. Germline V gene data show CDR1 as LNHDA and CDR2 as SQIVND (reference sequence). The CDR3 extends over 18 amino acids.

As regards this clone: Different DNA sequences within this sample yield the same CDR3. CDR3 in amino acids: CASSSRDFQETQYF. The CDR3 DNA reads TGTGCCAGCAGCTCACGGGACTTTCAAGAGACCCAGTACTTC. The chain has TRBV5-4 and TRBJ2-5; D is possibly TRBD2 (6 bases). This CDR3 is 14 amino acids long. Germline CDR1 and CDR2: SGHNT and YYREEE (reference sequence). V was cut by 3 bases and J by 2 bases, with 11 bases left in between.

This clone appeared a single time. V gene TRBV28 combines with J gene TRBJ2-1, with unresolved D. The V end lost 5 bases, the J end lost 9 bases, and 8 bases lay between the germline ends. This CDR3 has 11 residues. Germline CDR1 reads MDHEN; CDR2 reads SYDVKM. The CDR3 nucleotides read TGTGCCAGCAGTCAAGTCGGTGAGCAGTTCTTC. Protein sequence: CASSQVGEQFF.

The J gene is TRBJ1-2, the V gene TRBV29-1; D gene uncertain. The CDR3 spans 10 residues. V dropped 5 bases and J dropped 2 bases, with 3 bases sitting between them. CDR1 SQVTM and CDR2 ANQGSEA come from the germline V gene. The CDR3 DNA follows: TGCAGCGTTCTCAACTATGGCTACACCTTC. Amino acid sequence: CSVLNYGYTF. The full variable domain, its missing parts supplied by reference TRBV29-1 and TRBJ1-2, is SAVISQKPSRDICQRGTSLTIQCQVDSQVTMMFWYRQQPGQSLTLIATANQGSEATYESGFVIDKFPISRPNLTFSTLTVSNMSPEDSSIYLCSVLNYGYTFGSGTRLTVV.

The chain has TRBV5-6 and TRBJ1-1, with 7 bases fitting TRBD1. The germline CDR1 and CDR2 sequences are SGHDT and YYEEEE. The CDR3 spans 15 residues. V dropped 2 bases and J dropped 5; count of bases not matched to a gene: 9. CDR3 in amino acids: CASSLGADRETEAFF. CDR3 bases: TGTGCCAGCAGCTTAGGAGCAGACAGGGAGACTGAAGCTTTCTTT.

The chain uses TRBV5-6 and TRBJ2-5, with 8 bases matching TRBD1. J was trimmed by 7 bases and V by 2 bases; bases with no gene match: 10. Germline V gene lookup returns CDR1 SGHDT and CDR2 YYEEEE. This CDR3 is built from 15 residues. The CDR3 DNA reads TGTGCCAGCAGCTTACTGGGACAGGTTGCATTGACCCAGTACTTC. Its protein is CASSLLGQVALTQYF.

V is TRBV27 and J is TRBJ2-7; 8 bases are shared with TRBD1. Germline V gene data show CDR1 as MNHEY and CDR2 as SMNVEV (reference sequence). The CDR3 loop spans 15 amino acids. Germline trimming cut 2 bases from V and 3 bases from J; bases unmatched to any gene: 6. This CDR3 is CASSLTAGGGYEQYF. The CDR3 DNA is TGTGCCAGCAGTTTAACGGCAGGGGGCGGCTACGAGCAGTACTTC.

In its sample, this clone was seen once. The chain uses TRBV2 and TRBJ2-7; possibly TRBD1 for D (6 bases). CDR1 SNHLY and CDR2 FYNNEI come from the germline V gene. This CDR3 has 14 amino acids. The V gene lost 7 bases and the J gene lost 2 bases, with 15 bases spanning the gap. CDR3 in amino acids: CASTLQGSTYEQYF. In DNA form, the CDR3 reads TGTGCCAGCACTCTACAGGGATCTACCTACGAGCAGTACTTC.

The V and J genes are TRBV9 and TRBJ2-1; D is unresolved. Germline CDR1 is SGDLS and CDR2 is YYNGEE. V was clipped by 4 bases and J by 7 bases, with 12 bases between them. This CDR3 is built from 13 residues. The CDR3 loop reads CASSPLTLNEQFF. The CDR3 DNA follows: TGTGCCAGCAGCCCACTAACCTTGAATGAGCAGTTCTTC.

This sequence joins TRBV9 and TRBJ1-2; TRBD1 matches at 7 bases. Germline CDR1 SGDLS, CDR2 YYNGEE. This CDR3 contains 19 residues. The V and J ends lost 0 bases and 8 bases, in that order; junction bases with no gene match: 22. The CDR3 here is CASSVVDIDYYGQDDGYTF. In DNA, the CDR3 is TGTGCCAGCAGCGTAGTCGATATTGACTACTACGGACAGGACGACGGCTACACCTTC.

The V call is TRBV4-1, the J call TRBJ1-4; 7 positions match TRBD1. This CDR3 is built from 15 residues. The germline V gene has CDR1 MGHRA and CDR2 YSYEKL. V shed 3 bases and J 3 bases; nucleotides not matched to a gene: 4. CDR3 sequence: CASSQRDRANEKLFF. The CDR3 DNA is TGCGCCAGCAGCCAGAGAGACAGGGCTAATGAAAAACTGTTTTTT.

CDR3: CASTLAGSYNEQFF. The CDR3 DNA reads TGTGCCAGCACCCTAGCGGGGAGCTACAATGAGCAGTTCTTC. The genes are TRBV28 and TRBJ2-1; 9 bases are shared with TRBD2. This CDR3 has 14 residues. The V gene's germline CDR1 is MDHEN and CDR2 SYDVKM. The junction had 4 bases not matched to a gene; V was cut back by 7 bases and J by 3 bases.

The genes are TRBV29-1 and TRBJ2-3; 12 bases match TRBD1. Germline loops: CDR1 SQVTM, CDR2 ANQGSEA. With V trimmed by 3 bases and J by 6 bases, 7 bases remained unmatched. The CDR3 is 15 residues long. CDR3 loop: CSVEGQGATMDTQYF. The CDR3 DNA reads TGCAGCGTTGAGGGACAGGGGGCAACAATGGATACGCAGTATTTT.